Below are 16 T cell receptor beta chains sequenced from a single sample in a study of control samples from healthy donors and cancer patients. Produced via immunoSEQ multiplex PCR; TCRdb's table is partial and in-frame only. This table holds around 76,000 clones, roughly 94% found once. Sample: blood. The source of these receptors is a woman in her thirties or forties in good health.

The V and J genes are TRBV6-5 and TRBJ2-5; the D gene could be TRBD1 or TRBD2 (5 bases each). Trimming stripped 2 bases from V and 0 bases from J, with 7 bases between. The CDR3 contains 14 residues. Germline CDR1 reads MNHEY; CDR2 reads SVGAGI. CDR3 protein: CASSYMGDQETQYF. As DNA, the CDR3 is TGTGCCAGCAGTTACATGGGGGACCAAGAGACCCAGTACTTC.

V gene TRBV2 combines with J gene TRBJ1-1, with no clear D. Germline V gene data show CDR1 as SNHLY and CDR2 as FYNNEI. This CDR3 contains 13 residues. Trimming shortened V by 2 bases and J by 1 base, and 5 bases separated the two germline ends. The CDR3 bases are TGTGCCAGCAGTGAAAGACGGAACACTGAAGCTTTCTTT. Translated, it gives CASSERRNTEAFF.

This clone was observed a few times. The chain carries TRBV3-1 (or the pseudogene TRBV3-2) and TRBJ1-2; D is undetermined. The length of the CDR3 is 15 residues. Trimming took off 1 base at V and 2 bases at J, with 11 bases between the two ends. Per the germline V gene, CDR1 is LGHDT and CDR2 is YNNKEL (reference sequence). CDR3 residues: CASSQGTARNYGYTF. As DNA, the CDR3 is TGTGCCAGCAGCCAAGGGACCGCGAGGAACTATGGCTACACCTTC.

The chain couples TRBV15 to TRBJ2-4; the D is unclear. Trimming took off 5 bases at V and 14 bases at J, with 19 bases between the two ends. CDR3 length: 13 amino acids. Germline loops: CDR1 LNHNV, CDR2 YYDKDF (reference sequence). The CDR3: CATSWNRVPQKYF. In DNA form, the CDR3 reads TGTGCCACCAGCTGGAACCGGGTCCCCCAAAAGTACTTC.

Worth noting for this clone: Germline and junction disagree at one end, which may indicate a read error. This sequence joins TRBV19 and TRBJ2-7; the D gene is possibly TRBD2 (5 bases). The CDR3 is made up of 15 amino acids. The germline gives CDR1 LNHDA, CDR2 SQIVND (reference sequence). The CDR3: CASQVRRTLSHEQYF. The CDR3 region has the DNA TGTGCCAGTCAAGTAAGGAGGACCCTCTCCCACGAGCAGTACTTC.

J is TRBJ1-1 and V is TRBV19; 8 bases are a match to TRBD1. This CDR3 is 14 amino acids long. V lost 3 bases and J lost 6; bases outside the gene matches: 6. The germline V gene encodes CDR1 LNHDA and CDR2 SQIVND (reference sequence). CDR3 sequence reads: CASSIGQGVAEAFF. For the CDR3, the DNA is TGTGCCAGTAGTATCGGACAGGGTGTCGCTGAAGCTTTCTTT.

The chain recombines TRBV7-9 with TRBJ2-4, with 7 bases identical to TRBD1. Germline CDR1 SEHNR, CDR2 FQNEAQ (reference sequence). The V and J ends lost 5 bases and 0 bases, in that order; junction bases with no gene match: 7. The CDR3 covers 16 residues. For the CDR3, the DNA is TGTGCCAGCAGCCCAGGACAGGCTATAGCCAAAAACATTCAGTACTTC. Its protein is CASSPGQAIAKNIQYF.

CDR3 protein: CASRQGRLMEQYF. Written as DNA, the CDR3 is TGTGCCAGCAGACAAGGGCGACTCATGGAGCAGTACTTC. The chain has TRBV5-6 and TRBJ2-7, with D hard to call. CDR1 and CDR2 (germline): SGHDT, YYEEEE. V shed 5 bases and J shed 7 bases, with 16 bases lying between them. The CDR3 is 13 amino acids.

The J gene is TRBJ1-2, the V gene TRBV9, with D maybe TRBD1 (5 bases). The V gene lost 8 bases and the J gene lost 5 bases, with 16 bases spanning the gap. Germline V gene sequence: CDR1 SGDLS, CDR2 YYNGEE. This CDR3 region has 13 residues. The chain's CDR3 is CASRISGTYGYTF. CDR3 in DNA: TGTGCCAGTCGGATCTCGGGGACTTATGGCTACACCTTC.

V and J are TRBV11-2 and TRBJ2-1, with 10 nucleotides matching TRBD2. The CDR3 runs 14 residues. V lost 0 bases, J lost 10 bases, and 3 bases stayed unmatched. The germline gives CDR1 SGHAT, CDR2 FQNNGV. The CDR3 here is CASSLEAGGHEQFF. In DNA, the CDR3 is TGTGCCAGCAGCTTAGAAGCGGGGGGGCACGAGCAGTTCTTC. Together with reference TRBV11-2 and TRBJ2-1, the CDR3 gives the full variable domain: EAGVAQSPRYKIIEKRQSVAFWCNPISGHATLYWYQQILGQGPKLLIQFQNNGVVDDSQLPKDRFSAERLKGVDSTLKIQPAKLEDSAVYLCASSLEAGGHEQFFGPGTRLTVL.

The CDR3 DNA follows: TGTGCCAGCAGTTCAAACCTAGCGGGCCTAGATACGCAGTATTTT. Its translation: CASSSNLAGLDTQYF. The J gene is TRBJ2-3, the V gene TRBV27, with 8 bases lining up with TRBD2. The CDR3 spans 15 residues. Germline trimming cut 4 bases from V and 5 bases from J; bases unmatched to any gene: 8. CDR1 is MNHEY, CDR2 SMNVEV, per germline (reference sequence).

The genes are TRBV10-3 and TRBJ2-7; 11 bases map to TRBD1. The CDR3 consists of 16 residues. J was trimmed by 4 bases and V by 0 bases; bases with no gene match: 5. CDR1 and CDR2 (germline): ENHRY, SYGVKD. CDR3 protein: CAISESGGQGVYEQYF. The CDR3, as DNA: TGTGCCATCAGTGAGTCGGGGGGACAGGGGGTTTACGAGCAGTACTTC.

The CDR3 loop is CASTMDRTLNYGYTF. Written as DNA, the CDR3 is TGTGCCAGTACCATGGACAGGACCTTAAACTATGGCTACACCTTC. The chain joins TRBV19 to TRBJ1-2; 7 bases are shared with TRBD1. Germline CDR1 LNHDA, CDR2 SQIVND (reference sequence). This CDR3 contains 15 residues. V gave up 7 bases and J gave up 2 bases; unmatched junction bases: 10.

V usage is TRBV27 and J usage is TRBJ2-3, with D possibly TRBD2 on 6 matching bases. Per germline, CDR1 MNHEY and CDR2 SMNVEV (reference sequence). V was pared by 6 bases and J by 2 bases, with 18 bases between. The CDR3 sequence is 16 residues long. DNA for the CDR3: TGTGCCAGCAGCCTTGAACCGGGGACTGTCACAGATACGCAGTATTTT. It is translated as CASSLEPGTVTDTQYF.

This chain uses TRBV28 with TRBJ2-7; the match to TRBD2 covers 8 bases. The germline CDR1 and CDR2 sequences are MDHEN and SYDVKM. V was clipped by 6 bases and J by 4 bases; unmatched bases: 14. This CDR3 spans 16 amino acids. CDR3 protein: CASRATGGGPGYEQYF. The CDR3 nucleotides are TGTGCCAGCAGAGCCACTGGCGGGGGGCCGGGGTACGAGCAGTACTTC.

This sequence joins TRBV5-1 and TRBJ2-5; D unclear. Per germline, CDR1 SGHRS and CDR2 YFSETQ. The CDR3 length is 14 residues. Trimming pared 2 bases from V and 5 bases from J, leaving 13 bases between. Here the CDR3 DNA reads TGCGCCAGCAGCTTACGACTTGAGACGGAGACCCAGTACTTC. Residues: CASSLRLETETQYF.